The subject of this entry is one TCR beta chain. In germline, CDR1 is SGHDN, CDR2 FVKESK. This CDR3 comprises 14 residues. The ends lost 1 base at V and 6 bases at J; junction bases unmatched: 4. The data stem from a study of blood T cell repertoires in COVID-19. Looking at the study overall: Sources were T cells, B-cell-depleted T cells, or PBMCs; the material itself was cDNA or gDNA.

Generated by immunoSEQ multiplex PCR, the TCRdb table keeps only in-frame clones and is missing some. The repertoire has 300,000 to 400,000 clones, approximately 90% of them found once; the top ten carry 1%. Sequenced material: PBMCs or T cells enriched from blood (not recorded which). V gene TRBV14 combines with J gene TRBJ2-7; 9 bases map to TRBD1. The clonotype comes from a man aged 18 to 29 who had recovered from COVID-19. This CDR3 is CASSQGDRVSEQYF. The CDR3 DNA is TGTGCCAGCAGCCAAGGGGACAGGGTTAGCGAGCAGTACTTC. Combining the CDR3 with reference TRBV14 and TRBJ2-7 gives the whole variable domain EAGVTQFPSHSVIEKGQTVTLRCDPISGHDNLYWYRRVMGKEIKFLLHFVKESKQDESGMPNNRFLAERTGGTYSTLKVQPAELEDSGVYFCASSQGDRVSEQYFGPGTRLTVT.